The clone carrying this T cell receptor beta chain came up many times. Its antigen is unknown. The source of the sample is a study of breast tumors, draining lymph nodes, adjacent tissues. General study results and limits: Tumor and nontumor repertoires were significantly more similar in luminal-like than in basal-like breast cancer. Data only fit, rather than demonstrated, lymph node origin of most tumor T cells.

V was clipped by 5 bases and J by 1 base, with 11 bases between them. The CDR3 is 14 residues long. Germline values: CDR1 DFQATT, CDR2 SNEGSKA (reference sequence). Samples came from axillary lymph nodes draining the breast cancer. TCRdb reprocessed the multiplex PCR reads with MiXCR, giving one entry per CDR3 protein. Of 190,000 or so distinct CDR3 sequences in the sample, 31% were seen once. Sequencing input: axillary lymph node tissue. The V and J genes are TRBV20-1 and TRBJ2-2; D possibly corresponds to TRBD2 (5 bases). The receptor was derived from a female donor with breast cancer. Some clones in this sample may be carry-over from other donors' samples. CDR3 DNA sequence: TGCAGTGCTCACTCGGCGGGGAACACCGGGGAGCTGTTTTTT. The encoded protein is CSAHSAGNTGELFF.